Below, one T cell receptor (beta chain) is given with its context. As yet, its antigen is unknown. The sample belongs to a study of cytomegalovirus exposure and HLA in healthy donors. Study findings and constraints: Analysis was carried out at a later point, and it linked a missense DCLRE1C variant to TCR beta V- and J-gene trimming.

The PCR had 60 Vbeta and 13 Jbeta primers. Produced via immunoSEQ multiplex PCR; TCRdb's table is partial and in-frame only. The table for this sample gives approximately 190,000 clones. The V end lost 3 bases, the J end lost 1 base, and 10 bases lay between the germline ends. Germline lookup yields CDR1 SGHVS and CDR2 FQNEAQ. The CDR3 totals 15 residues. This TCR was sampled from a boy under 18 in good health and CMV-seronegative. The chain joins TRBV7-8 to TRBJ1-5; D gene unclear. Input material: PBMCs. CDR3 amino acids: CASSLSGMSNQPQHF. CDR3 sequence (DNA): TGTGCCAGCAGCTTGTCGGGGATGAGCAATCAGCCCCAGCATTTT.